This T cell receptor beta chain came from a study of T cell clonotyping in hematopoietic cell transplantation. Only one count was recorded for this clone. Data came from immunoSEQ multiplex PCR; TCRdb stores just in-frame clones and leaves some out. This table has about 16,000 clones, more than 70% appearing once. Per the germline V gene, CDR1 is SGHTA and CDR2 is FQGNSA. V lost 0 bases and J lost 4; bases outside the gene matches: 3. This CDR3 spans 15 amino acids. The sample in question was PBMCs, obtained 100 days after allogeneic stem cell transplant. The clonotype was recovered from a male patient aged 60 to 75 who had an allogeneic stem cell transplant from a related donor, so the T cells may come from the graft donor. Some clones in this sample may be carry-over from other donors' samples. The V and J genes are TRBV7-2 and TRBJ2-5; 9 nucleotides match TRBD2. In nucleotides, the CDR3 is TGTGCCAGCAGCTTAGCGGCGGGGGGGCGAGAGACCCAGTACTTC. Its translation is CASSLAAGGRETQYF.